This TCR beta chain was profiled in a study of T-cell reconstitution after alpha-beta-depleted transplantation in children. The CDR3 runs 15 residues. The V and J ends lost 5 bases and 6 bases respectively, with 16 bases between them. Looked up from germline, CDR1 is MNHEY and CDR2 is SVGAGI. It was with unique molecular identifiers that the TCRbeta library was prepared. TCRdb analysed the PCR reads with MiXCR anew, one entry per CDR3 protein. The profile shows roughly 200,000 distinct CDR3 sequences, under 8.5% of them singletons. Overall study findings and caveats: Some patients owed their high day-60 TCRbeta diversity to surviving recipient T cells and thymic progenitors. Approximately two months post-transplant, alpha-beta T cells reportedly originated from several hundred expanded graft clones. Among T cells one year after transplant, newly produced cells accounted for most counts and diversity.

This clonotype has a handful of counts. Its cognate antigen is unknown. V is TRBV6-5 and J is TRBJ1-4; D not certain. The clonotype originates from a male patient aged 2-9 years who had a stem cell transplant for acute myeloid leukemia, so the T cells may come from the graft donor. The sample in question was PBMCs, mostly from graft donor cells, obtained 360 days after TCRalphabeta/CD19-depleted stem cell transplant. The CDR3 nucleotides read TGTGCCAGCAGTCGCTTTTCTCGGCCTGATGAAAAACTGTTTTTT. It yields the protein CASSRFSRPDEKLFF.